The TCR beta chain described here comes from a study of siplizumab effects on memory and regulatory T cells. Assays were performed on 95,000 to 100,000 TCR templates per sample. The protocol was immunoSEQ multiplex PCR, while the TCRdb copy is restricted to in-frame clones and leaves out a portion. The data contain about 68,000 clones, roughly 93% of them seen just once; the ten biggest clones take up approximately 4.5%. Whole-study findings and limits: The authors mapped only a minor fraction of alloreactive clones to unstimulated subsets. The mean Treg-derived percentage of mappable alloreactive CD4+ clones was roughly 69% with siplizumab compared with 25% to 30% in controls. Contribution to the alloresponse seemed major for naive T cells, which also seemed more diverse than memory cells.

Note on this clone: No antigen is known for it.

Germline V gene lookup returns CDR1 SGHTA and CDR2 FQGNSA. The CDR3 totals 16 residues. Trimming took off 1 base at V and 6 bases at J, with 13 bases between the two ends. The chain joins TRBV7-2 to TRBJ1-6, with a possible D match to TRBD1 (5 bases). This clonotype was sampled from a human donor in good health. Sample: CD8+ T cells sorted from blood. The chain's CDR3 is CASSLVGTATNSPLHF. In DNA form, the CDR3 reads TGTGCCAGCAGCTTAGTGGGGACGGCTACTAATTCACCCCTCCACTTT.